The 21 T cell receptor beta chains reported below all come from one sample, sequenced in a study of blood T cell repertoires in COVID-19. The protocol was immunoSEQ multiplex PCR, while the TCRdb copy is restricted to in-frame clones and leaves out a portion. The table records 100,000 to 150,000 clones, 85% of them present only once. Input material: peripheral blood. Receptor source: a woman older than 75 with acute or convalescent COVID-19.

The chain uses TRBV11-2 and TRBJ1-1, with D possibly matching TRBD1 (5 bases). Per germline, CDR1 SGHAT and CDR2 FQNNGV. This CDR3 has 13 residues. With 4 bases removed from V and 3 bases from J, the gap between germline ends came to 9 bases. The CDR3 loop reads CASSSHRYTEAFF. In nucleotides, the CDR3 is TGTGCCAGCAGCTCTCACAGGTACACTGAAGCTTTCTTT.

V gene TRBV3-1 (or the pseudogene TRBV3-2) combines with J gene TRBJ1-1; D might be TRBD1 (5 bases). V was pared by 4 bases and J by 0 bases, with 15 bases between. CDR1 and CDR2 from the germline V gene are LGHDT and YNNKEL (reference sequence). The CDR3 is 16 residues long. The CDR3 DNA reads TGTGCCAGCAGCCGAGGATCACAGGTGGTGAACACTGAAGCTTTCTTT. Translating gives CASSRGSQVVNTEAFF.

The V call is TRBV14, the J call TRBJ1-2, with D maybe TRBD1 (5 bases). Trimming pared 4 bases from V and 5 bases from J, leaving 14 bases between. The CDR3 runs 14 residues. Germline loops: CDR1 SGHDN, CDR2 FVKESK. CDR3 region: CASSPTGLGYGYTF. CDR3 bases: TGTGCCAGCAGCCCAACGGGACTCGGGTATGGCTACACCTTC. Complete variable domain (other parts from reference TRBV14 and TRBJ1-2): EAGVTQFPSHSVIEKGQTVTLRCDPISGHDNLYWYRRVMGKEIKFLLHFVKESKQDESGMPNNRFLAERTGGTYSTLKVQPAELEDSGVYFCASSPTGLGYGYTFGSGTRLTVV.

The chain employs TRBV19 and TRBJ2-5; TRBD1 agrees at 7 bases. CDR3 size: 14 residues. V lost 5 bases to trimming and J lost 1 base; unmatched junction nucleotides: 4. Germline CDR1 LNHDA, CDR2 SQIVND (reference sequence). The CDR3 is CASSPRDSQETQYF. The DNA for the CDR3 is TGTGCCAGTAGTCCCAGGGACAGCCAAGAGACCCAGTACTTC. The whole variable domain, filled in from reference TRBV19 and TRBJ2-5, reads DGGITQSPKYLFRKEGQNVTLSCEQNLNHDAMYWYRQDPGQGLRLIYYSQIVNDFQKGDIAEGYSVSREKKESFPLTVTSAQKNPTAFYLCASSPRDSQETQYFGPGTRLLVL.

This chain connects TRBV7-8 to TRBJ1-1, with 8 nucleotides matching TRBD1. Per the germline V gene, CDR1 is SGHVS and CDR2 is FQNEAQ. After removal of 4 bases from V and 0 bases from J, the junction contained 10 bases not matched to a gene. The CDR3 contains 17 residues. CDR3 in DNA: TGTGCCAGCAGCTCCAAGACAGGGGCCCGAATGAACACTGAAGCTTTCTTT. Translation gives CASSSKTGARMNTEAFF.

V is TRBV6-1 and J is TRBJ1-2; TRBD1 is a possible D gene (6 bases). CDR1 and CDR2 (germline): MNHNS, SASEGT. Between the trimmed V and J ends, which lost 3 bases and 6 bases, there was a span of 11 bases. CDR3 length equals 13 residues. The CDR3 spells CASSELQGNGYTF. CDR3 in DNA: TGTGCCAGCAGTGAGTTACAGGGAAATGGCTACACCTTC.

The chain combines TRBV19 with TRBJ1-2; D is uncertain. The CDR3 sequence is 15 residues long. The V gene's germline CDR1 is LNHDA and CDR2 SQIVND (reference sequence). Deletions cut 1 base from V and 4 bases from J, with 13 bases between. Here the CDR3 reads CASSIVARGSYGYTF. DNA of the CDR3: TGTGCCAGTAGTATAGTAGCTCGCGGGTCCTATGGCTACACCTTC.

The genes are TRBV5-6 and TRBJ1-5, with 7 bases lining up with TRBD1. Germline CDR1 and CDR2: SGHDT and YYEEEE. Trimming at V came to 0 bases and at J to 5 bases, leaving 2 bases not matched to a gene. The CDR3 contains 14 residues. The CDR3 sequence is CASSLARGDQPQHF. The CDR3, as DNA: TGTGCCAGCAGCTTGGCCAGGGGGGATCAGCCCCAGCATTTT.

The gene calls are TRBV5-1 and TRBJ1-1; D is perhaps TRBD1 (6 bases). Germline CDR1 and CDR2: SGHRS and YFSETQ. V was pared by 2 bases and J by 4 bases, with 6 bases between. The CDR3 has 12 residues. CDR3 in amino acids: CASSLQGTEAFF. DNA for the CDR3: TGCGCCAGCAGCTTACAGGGCACTGAAGCTTTCTTT.

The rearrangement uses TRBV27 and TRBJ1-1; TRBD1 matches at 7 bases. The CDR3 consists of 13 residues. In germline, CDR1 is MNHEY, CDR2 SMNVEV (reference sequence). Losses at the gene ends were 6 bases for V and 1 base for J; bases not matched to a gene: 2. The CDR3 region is CASRRQGNTEAFF. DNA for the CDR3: TGTGCCAGCAGGCGACAGGGGAACACTGAAGCTTTCTTT.

The CDR3 spells CASSPKQGGNEKLFF. The CDR3 DNA reads TGTGCCAGCTCGCCCAAACAGGGGGGTAATGAAAAACTGTTTTTT. The V gene is TRBV18, the J gene TRBJ1-4; TRBD1 aligns across 8 bases. V shed 6 bases and J 4 bases; nucleotides not matched to a gene: 7. Germline CDR1 is KGHSH and CDR2 is LQKENI. The CDR3 contains 15 residues.

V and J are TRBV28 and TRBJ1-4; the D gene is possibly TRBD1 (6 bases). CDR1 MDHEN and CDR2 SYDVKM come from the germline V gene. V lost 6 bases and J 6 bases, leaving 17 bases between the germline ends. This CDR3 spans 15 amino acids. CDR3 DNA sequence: TGTGCCAGCAGCTTAAGGGGACATCGTTATGAAAAACTGTTTTTT. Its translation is CASSLRGHRYEKLFF.

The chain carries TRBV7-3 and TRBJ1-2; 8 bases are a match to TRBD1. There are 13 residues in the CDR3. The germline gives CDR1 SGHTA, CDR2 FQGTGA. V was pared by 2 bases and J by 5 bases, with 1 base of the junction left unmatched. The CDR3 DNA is TGTGCCAGCAGCTTAGGACAGGGATATGGCTACACCTTC. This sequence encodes CASSLGQGYGYTF.

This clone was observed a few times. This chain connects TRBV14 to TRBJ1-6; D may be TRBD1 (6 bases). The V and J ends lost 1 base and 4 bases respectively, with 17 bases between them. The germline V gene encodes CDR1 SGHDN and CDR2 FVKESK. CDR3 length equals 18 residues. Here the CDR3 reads CASSQVEPGTRYNSPLHF. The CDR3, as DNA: TGTGCCAGCAGCCAAGTTGAACCCGGGACAAGATATAATTCACCCCTCCACTTT.

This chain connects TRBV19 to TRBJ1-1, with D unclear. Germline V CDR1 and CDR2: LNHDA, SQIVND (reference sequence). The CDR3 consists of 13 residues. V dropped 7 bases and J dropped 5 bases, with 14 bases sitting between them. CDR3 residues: CASIRPRGTEAFF. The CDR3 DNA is TGTGCCAGTATCCGACCGAGAGGAACTGAAGCTTTCTTT.

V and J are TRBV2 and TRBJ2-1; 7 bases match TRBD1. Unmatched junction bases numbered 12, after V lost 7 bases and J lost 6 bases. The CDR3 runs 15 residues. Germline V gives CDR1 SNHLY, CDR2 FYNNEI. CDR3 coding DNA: TGTGCCAGCAATCCCTTGGTGACAGGGAGCAATGAGCAGTTCTTC. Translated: CASNPLVTGSNEQFF.

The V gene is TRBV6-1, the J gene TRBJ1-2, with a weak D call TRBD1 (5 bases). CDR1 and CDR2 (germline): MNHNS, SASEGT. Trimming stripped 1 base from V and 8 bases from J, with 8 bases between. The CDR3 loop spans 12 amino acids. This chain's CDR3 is CASSEVRGGYTF. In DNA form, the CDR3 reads TGTGCCAGCAGTGAAGTAAGGGGCGGCTACACCTTC.

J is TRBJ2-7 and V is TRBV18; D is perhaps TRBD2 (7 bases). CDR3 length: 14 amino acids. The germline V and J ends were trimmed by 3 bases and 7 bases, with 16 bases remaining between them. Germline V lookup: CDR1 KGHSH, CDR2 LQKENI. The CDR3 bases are TGTGCCAGCTCACCTGTGGCAGGGGAGGGAGAGCAGTACTTC. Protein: CASSPVAGEGEQYF.

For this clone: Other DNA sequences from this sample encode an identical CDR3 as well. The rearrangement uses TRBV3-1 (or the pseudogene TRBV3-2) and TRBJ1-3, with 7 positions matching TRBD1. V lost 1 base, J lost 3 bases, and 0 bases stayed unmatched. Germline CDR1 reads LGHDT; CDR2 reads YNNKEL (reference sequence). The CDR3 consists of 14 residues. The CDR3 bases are TGTGCCAGCAGCCAAGGACAGGGTGGAAACACCATATATTTT. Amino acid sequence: CASSQGQGGNTIYF.

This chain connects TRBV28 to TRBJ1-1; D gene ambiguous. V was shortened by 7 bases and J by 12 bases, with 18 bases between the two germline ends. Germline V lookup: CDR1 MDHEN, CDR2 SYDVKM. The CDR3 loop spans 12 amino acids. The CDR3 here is CASTHRGLEPFF. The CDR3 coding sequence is TGTGCCAGCACCCATCGGGGATTAGAGCCTTTCTTT.

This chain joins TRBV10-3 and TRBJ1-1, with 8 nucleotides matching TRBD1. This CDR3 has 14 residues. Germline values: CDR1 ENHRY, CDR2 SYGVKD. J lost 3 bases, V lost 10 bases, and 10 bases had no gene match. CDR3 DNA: TGTGCCACTCGGGTGATGACAGGGGACACTGAAGCTTTCTTT. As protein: CATRVMTGDTEAFF.